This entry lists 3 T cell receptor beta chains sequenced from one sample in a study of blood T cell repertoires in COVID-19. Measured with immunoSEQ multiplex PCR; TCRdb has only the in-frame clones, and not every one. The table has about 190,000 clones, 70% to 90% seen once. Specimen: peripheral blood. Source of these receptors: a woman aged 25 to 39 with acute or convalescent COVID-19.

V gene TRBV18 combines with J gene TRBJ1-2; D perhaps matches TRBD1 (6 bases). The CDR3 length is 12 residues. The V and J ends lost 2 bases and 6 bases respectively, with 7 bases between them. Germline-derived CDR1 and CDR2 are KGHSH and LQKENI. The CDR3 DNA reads TGTGCCAGCTCACCATCAGGGGATGGCTACACCTTC. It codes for CASSPSGDGYTF.

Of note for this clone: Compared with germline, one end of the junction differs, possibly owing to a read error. CDR3: CAWSVPGTGPHF. In nucleotides, the CDR3 is TGTGCCTGGAGTGTACCCGGGACAGGCCCCCACTTC. The chain has TRBV30 and TRBJ2-7; the match to TRBD1 covers 8 bases. This CDR3 has 12 amino acids. The germline V gene encodes CDR1 GTSNPN and CDR2 SVGIG (reference sequence).

CDR3 nucleotide sequence: TGTGCCAGCAGCTTAGCCCGAGCGGGAGGAGGGGAGCAGTTCTTC. Its protein product is CASSLARAGGGEQFF. The chain links TRBV11-1 to TRBJ2-1, with TRBD2 matching 9 bases. This CDR3 contains 15 residues. V was clipped by 0 bases and J by 10 bases; unmatched bases: 7. Germline CDR1 reads SGHAT; CDR2 reads FQDESV (reference sequence).